The clone carrying this TCR beta chain is classed as medium-sized. Its antigen is unknown. The CDR3 has 12 amino acids. Germline CDR1 and CDR2: MDHEN and SYDVKM. Trimming cost V 2 bases and J 6 bases, with 7 bases left between them. Study-wide findings and caveats: In terms of TCR gene usage, tumor memory CD4+ T cells clustered together with blood and lymph node memory CD4+ cells, as well as with lymph node naive CD4+ cells.

After constant-region reverse-primer amplification, full-length variable regions underwent semi-nested PCR with Nested Universal Primer A. TCRdb redid the calling of the 5' RACE reads with MiXCR, one entry per CDR3 protein. The sample includes about 8,600 distinct CDR3 sequences, about 16% of them seen just once. This TCR was recovered from a female donor with breast cancer. Sequenced: memory CD4+ T cells sorted from blood. Subset given: memory CD4+ T cells, CD4+CD45RO+CD25-. This chain connects TRBV28 to TRBJ1-1, with D unresolved. CDR3 protein: CASSLQDAEAFF. In nucleotides, the CDR3 is TGTGCCAGCAGTTTACAGGACGCTGAAGCTTTCTTT.